Each of the 22 T cell receptor beta chains below was sequenced from the same sample in a study of T cell repertoires in cytomegalovirus infection. The antigens for these receptors are not known. A single record per CDR3 protein comes from TCRdb applying MiXCR to the reads. The sample includes about half a million distinct CDR3 sequences, 30% to 40% of them seen just once. Sequences were derived from cultured PBMCs, sampled from culture after CMV antigen stimulation. The receptor set was obtained from a human donor in good health (CMV status not recorded). Some clones in this sample may be carry-over from other donors' samples.

The rearrangement joins TRBV7-2 to TRBJ2-1; D call uncertain. V lost 1 base, J lost 6 bases, and 7 bases lay in between. CDR3 size: 13 residues. Looked up from germline, CDR1 is SGHTA and CDR2 is FQGNSA. CDR3 protein: CASSLVELNEQFF. DNA of the CDR3: TGTGCCAGCAGCTTAGTCGAGCTCAATGAGCAGTTCTTC. Supplemented by reference TRBV7-2 and TRBJ2-1, the full variable domain reads GAGVSQSPSNKVTEKGKDVELRCDPISGHTALYWYRQSLGQGLEFLIYFQGNSAPDKSGLPSDRFSAERTGGSVSTLTIQRTQQEDSAVYLCASSLVELNEQFFGPGTRLTVL.

The rearrangement uses TRBV27 and TRBJ2-7, with TRBD2 matching 10 bases. V shed 7 bases and J 4 bases; nucleotides not matched to a gene: 7. CDR3 length equals 14 residues. The germline gives CDR1 MNHEY, CDR2 SMNVEV (reference sequence). The CDR3 DNA follows: TGTGCCAGCACCTCGAGAGCGGGGGGGTACGAGCAGTACTTC. This encodes CASTSRAGGYEQYF.

The chain links TRBV20-1 to TRBJ2-1; 7 bases are a match to TRBD2. This CDR3 comprises 13 residues. With 5 bases clipped from V and 6 bases from J, the junction kept 7 bases outside the gene matches. The germline gives CDR1 DFQATT, CDR2 SNEGSKA (reference sequence). DNA of the CDR3: TGCAGTGCTCAACCCGGGACTACCAATGAGCAGTTCTTC. It is translated as CSAQPGTTNEQFF.

The rearrangement links TRBV6-1 to TRBJ1-1; no firm D call. Germline loops: CDR1 MNHNS, CDR2 SASEGT. The CDR3 extends over 12 amino acids. V dropped 8 bases and J dropped 0 bases, with 7 bases sitting between them. This CDR3 is CASRTVNTEAFF. CDR3 in DNA: TGTGCCAGCCGGACGGTGAACACTGAAGCTTTCTTT.

The gene calls are TRBV7-2 and TRBJ1-2; D call uncertain. Looked up from germline, CDR1 is SGHTA and CDR2 is FQGNSA. CDR3 length: 15 amino acids. V lost 3 bases and J 0 bases, leaving 11 bases between the germline ends. This CDR3 is CASSLKGFANYGYTF. In DNA, the CDR3 is TGTGCCAGCAGCTTGAAGGGATTTGCTAACTATGGCTACACCTTC.

This chain links TRBV6-5 with TRBJ2-1; D remains unclear. Germline CDR1 reads MNHEY; CDR2 reads SVGAGI. The CDR3 spans 14 residues. Trimming stripped 0 bases from V and 8 bases from J, with 11 bases between. The CDR3 reads CASSYSIGRDEQFF. The CDR3 DNA reads as TGTGCCAGCAGTTACTCGATCGGTCGAGATGAGCAGTTCTTC.

The chain recombines TRBV20-1 with TRBJ2-5, with 16 bases fitting TRBD2. The germline V gene encodes CDR1 DFQATT and CDR2 SNEGSKA (reference sequence). This CDR3 region has 16 residues. V was pared by 5 bases and J by 0 bases, with 3 bases of the junction left unmatched. The CDR3 spells CSAVGTSGRDQETQYF. In DNA form, the CDR3 reads TGCAGTGCTGTGGGGACTAGCGGGAGGGACCAAGAGACCCAGTACTTC.

The DNA of the CDR3 is TGCAGTGTTGAAGGAGCCGGGAGAGGGCACGAGCAGTACTTC. Translating it yields CSVEGAGRGHEQYF. The V and J genes are TRBV20-1 and TRBJ2-7, with D possibly TRBD2 on 6 matching bases. Between the trimmed V and J ends, which lost 7 bases and 5 bases, there was a span of 21 bases. CDR3 size: 14 residues. Germline CDR1 reads DFQATT; CDR2 reads SNEGSKA (reference sequence).

V is TRBV6-2 or TRBV6-3 and J is TRBJ2-1, with 12 nucleotides matching TRBD2. After removal of 5 bases from V and 4 bases from J, the junction contained 9 bases not matched to a gene. Looked up from germline, CDR1 is MNHEY and CDR2 is SVGEGT. The CDR3 runs 17 residues. The CDR3 is CASSRFGLAGTYNEQFF. The CDR3 DNA reads TGTGCCAGCAGTCGGTTCGGACTAGCGGGAACGTACAATGAGCAGTTCTTC.

V usage is TRBV7-2 and J usage is TRBJ2-7; no clear D. V was pared by 2 bases and J by 2 bases, with 10 bases between. The germline V gene has CDR1 SGHTA and CDR2 FQGNSA. CDR3 length: 14 residues. CDR3 in amino acids: CASSLLPGPYEQYV. The CDR3 nucleotides read TGTGCCAGCAGCTTATTGCCAGGCCCCTACGAGCAGTACGTC.

The chain has TRBV20-1 and TRBJ2-7, with TRBD1 as a possible D gene (6 bases). V was trimmed by 3 bases and J by 0 bases, leaving 12 bases between them. Germline CDR1 is DFQATT and CDR2 is SNEGSKA (reference sequence). The CDR3 loop spans 14 amino acids. The DNA for the CDR3 is TGCAGTGCTAGCACACAGGGTACCTCCTACGAGCAGTACTTC. Protein product: CSASTQGTSYEQYF.

This clonotype was observed a handful of times. The chain employs TRBV14 and TRBJ2-5; 10 bases fit TRBD1. This CDR3 has 16 residues. The germline gives CDR1 SGHDN, CDR2 FVKESK. The ends lost 4 bases at V and 5 bases at J; junction bases unmatched: 10. CDR3 sequence: CASSLRQGAVVETQYF. For the CDR3, the DNA is TGTGCCAGCAGCCTCAGACAGGGGGCTGTTGTGGAGACCCAGTACTTC.

There are many counts of this clonotype. This rearrangement joins TRBV9 to TRBJ2-2; 11 positions match TRBD2. This CDR3 region has 15 residues. V dropped 9 bases and J dropped 5; count of bases not matched to a gene: 9. Germline V gene sequence: CDR1 SGDLS, CDR2 YYNGEE. The CDR3 region is CATSYGTSGTGELFF. The CDR3 region has the DNA TGTGCCACGTCCTATGGGACTAGCGGAACCGGGGAGCTGTTTTTT.

This clonotype showed up just a few times. The chain is built from TRBV11-3 and TRBJ2-7; no firm D call. V gave up 5 bases and J gave up 0 bases, with 8 bases separating them. Germline CDR1 and CDR2: SGHNT and YENEEA. CDR3 length: 13 amino acids. CDR3 amino acids: CASSDTISYEQYV. CDR3 coding DNA: TGTGCCAGCAGCGATACCATCTCCTACGAGCAGTACGTC.

This clonotype was observed a handful of times. The chain couples TRBV6-6 to TRBJ1-5; D is unresolved. This CDR3 region has 16 residues. Germline assignment: CDR1 MNHNY and CDR2 SVGAGI (reference sequence). Trimming shortened V by 0 bases and J by 0 bases, and 9 bases separated the two germline ends. CDR3 sequence reads: CASSYSSWHSNQPQHF. The CDR3 nucleotides read TGTGCCAGCAGTTACTCGAGTTGGCATAGCAATCAGCCCCAGCATTTT.

V and J are TRBV27 and TRBJ2-7, with 15 bases identical to TRBD2. The CDR3 runs 16 residues. From germline, CDR1 is MNHEY and CDR2 SMNVEV (reference sequence). Trimming at V came to 5 bases and at J to 2 bases, leaving 4 bases not matched to a gene. CDR3 sequence reads: CASSGLAGGYTYEQYF. The DNA for the CDR3 is TGTGCCAGCAGTGGACTAGCGGGAGGGTACACCTACGAGCAGTACTTC.

V usage is TRBV7-8 and J usage is TRBJ2-3, with a weak D call TRBD2 (6 bases). The V end lost 4 bases, the J end lost 4 bases, and 12 bases lay between the germline ends. The CDR3 extends over 14 amino acids. Germline assignment: CDR1 SGHVS and CDR2 FQNEAQ. The CDR3 spells CASSSGLRADTQYF. CDR3 in DNA: TGTGCCAGCAGCTCGGGACTTCGGGCAGATACGCAGTATTTT.

The J gene is TRBJ1-2, the V gene TRBV27; TRBD1 might be the D (6 bases). Germline values: CDR1 MNHEY, CDR2 SMNVEV (reference sequence). Trimming stripped 8 bases from V and 2 bases from J, with 24 bases between. The CDR3 is 17 amino acids. The CDR3 DNA reads TGTGCCAGCCGATATCCCCGAAGGCAGGGGCAGAACTATGGCTACACCTTC. Translating gives CASRYPRRQGQNYGYTF.

This chain connects TRBV14 to TRBJ2-7; unclear D gene. The V end lost 6 bases, the J end lost 7 bases, and 16 bases lay between the germline ends. Per the germline V gene, CDR1 is SGHDN and CDR2 is FVKESK. This CDR3 is built from 13 residues. The CDR3 sequence is CASSQTWSREQYF. CDR3 DNA: TGTGCCAGCAGTCAGACATGGTCGCGAGAGCAGTACTTC.

V is TRBV7-6 and J is TRBJ1-1; no definite D call. CDR1 and CDR2 from the germline V gene are SGHVS and FNYEAQ. CDR3 length equals 15 residues. V was cut by 5 bases and J by 6 bases, with 19 bases left in between. The CDR3 sequence is CASSQAGLGPSEAFF. CDR3 in DNA: TGTGCCAGCAGCCAGGCGGGGTTGGGTCCTTCTGAAGCTTTCTTT.

The chain is built from TRBV12-3 or TRBV12-4 and TRBJ2-7, with 8 bases lining up with TRBD1. The CDR3 is 14 amino acids. V gave up 2 bases and J gave up 3 bases; unmatched junction bases: 3. The CDR3 reads CASSLRGQGYEQYF. The CDR3 nucleotides read TGTGCCAGCAGTTTACGAGGACAGGGCTACGAGCAGTACTTC.

Many counts were recorded for this clonotype. V is TRBV6-2 or TRBV6-3 and J is TRBJ2-3, with D perhaps given as TRBD1 or TRBD2 (5 bases each). V was pared by 7 bases and J by 0 bases, with 11 bases between. This CDR3 comprises 14 residues. The germline gives CDR1 MNHEY, CDR2 SVGEGT. As DNA, the CDR3 is TGTGCCAGCACCGGGACGGAGAGCACAGATACGCAGTATTTT. Amino acids: CASTGTESTDTQYF.